A selection of T cell receptor beta chains follows, all from one sample in a study of vaccination effects on CD4 cells after COVID-19. Sequenced by immunoSEQ multiplex PCR; TCRdb stores in-frame clones only, minus some. The sample yields more than 20,000 clones, approximately 69% seen once. These receptors lack a known antigen. The source was CD4+ T cells from PBMCs cultured with SARS-CoV-2 spike peptides, collected before COVID-19 vaccination. The receptors derive from a human donor who received a COVID-19 vaccine. Each CDR3 is given with its conserved first and last residue. The D gene is left open where the match is weak. Only some rows state a clone size, as once, few, many or a class for expanded clones.

v_call	d_call	j_call	clone_size	cdr3_aa	cdr3_nt
TRBV18	.	TRBJ2-1	.	CASSPVSSDPSYNEQFF	TGTGCCAGCTCACCAGTTTCTTCTGACCCCTCCTACAATGAGCAGTTCTTC
TRBV30	.	TRBJ1-2	.	CAWSVLSARSYGYTF	TGTGCCTGGAGTGTTCTCTCCGCCAGGTCCTATGGCTACACCTTC
TRBV11-2	TRBD1	TRBJ1-2	.	CASSSTGQGKYGYTF	TGTGCCAGCAGCTCGACAGGACAGGGCAAATATGGCTACACCTTC
TRBV19	.	TRBJ1-5	.	CASSIVADRNQPQHF	TGTGCCAGTAGTATAGTTGCTGATCGCAATCAGCCCCAGCATTTT
TRBV19	.	TRBJ2-2	.	CASSQFFSVGGELFF	TGTGCCAGTAGTCAATTTTTTTCGGTGGGCGGGGAGCTGTTTTTT
TRBV6-4	TRBD2	TRBJ2-1	.	CASSDSEAGASEQFF	TGTGCCAGCAGTGACTCCGAAGCGGGAGCCAGTGAGCAGTTCTTC
TRBV11-2	TRBD1	TRBJ1-6	few	CASSPRTGNSPLHF	TGTGCCAGCAGCCCACGGACAGGGAATTCACCCCTCCACTTT
TRBV15	TRBD2	TRBJ2-1	.	CATSRGAGEYRLNNEQFF	TGTGCCACCAGCAGAGGTGCGGGGGAGTATAGATTGAACAATGAGCAGTTCTTC
TRBV6-6	TRBD2	TRBJ2-1	few	CASSRDGTIPSHNEQFF	TGTGCCAGCAGCCGAGATGGGACTATTCCCTCCCACAATGAGCAGTTCTTC
TRBV11-2	TRBD2	TRBJ2-2	.	CASTLLAGGNTGELFF	TGTGCCAGCACCTTGCTAGCGGGGGGAAACACCGGGGAGCTGTTTTTT
TRBV9	.	TRBJ2-5	.	CASSVGVLGDAETQYF	TGTGCCAGCAGCGTAGGGGTCCTGGGGGATGCAGAGACCCAGTACTTC
TRBV3-1/TRBV3-2	TRBD1	TRBJ2-1	.	CASSPGQGQQFF	TGTGCCAGCAGCCCGGGACAGGGACAGCAGTTCTTC
TRBV14	.	TRBJ1-2	.	CASSRGASYTF	TGTGCCAGCAGCCGTGGGGCCAGCTACACCTTC
TRBV2	TRBD2	TRBJ2-3	.	CASSEFSGSSADTQYF	TGTGCCAGCAGTGAGTTTAGCGGGAGTAGCGCAGATACGCAGTATTTT
TRBV2	.	TRBJ2-2	.	CASTYRGTGELFF	TGTGCCAGCACTTACCGGGGGACCGGGGAGCTGTTTTTT
TRBV5-4	TRBD2	TRBJ2-3	.	CASSALPGLAGLVDTQYF	TGTGCCAGCAGCGCACTACCGGGACTAGCGGGATTGGTTGATACGCAGTATTTT
TRBV5-6	.	TRBJ1-2	.	CASSLAYGYTF	TGTGCCAGCAGCTTGGCGTATGGCTACACCTTC
TRBV5-4	.	TRBJ2-7	.	CASSPGQLPAYEQYF	TGTGCCAGCAGCCCTGGACAATTGCCAGCCTACGAGCAGTACTTC
TRBV27	.	TRBJ1-1	.	CASSSVGTEAFF	TGTGCCAGCAGTTCCGTCGGAACTGAAGCTTTCTTT
TRBV19	.	TRBJ1-5	.	CASSESVSNQPQHF	TGTGCCAGTAGTGAATCGGTCTCCAATCAGCCCCAGCATTTT
TRBV2	TRBD2	TRBJ2-7	.	CASSEGRLAETYEQYF	TGTGCCAGCAGTGAAGGCAGACTAGCGGAGACCTACGAGCAGTACTTC
TRBV7-9	.	TRBJ1-6	.	CASSFAEGWYNSPLHF	TGTGCCAGCAGCTTTGCCGAAGGGTGGTATAATTCACCCCTCCACTTT
TRBV7-9	TRBD1	TRBJ1-4	.	CASSSPGQGVEKLFF	TGTGCCAGCAGCTCCCCGGGACAGGGAGTTGAAAAACTGTTTTTT
TRBV10-3	TRBD2	TRBJ2-5	.	CAIGLAGGGETQYF	TGTGCCATCGGGCTAGCGGGAGGGGGTGAGACCCAGTACTTC
TRBV29-1	TRBD1	TRBJ1-3	.	CSVLEGARNTIYF	TGCAGCGTACTAGAGGGGGCCAGAAACACCATATATTTT
TRBV23-1	TRBD1	TRBJ1-5	.	CASSQNTGGLWACSNQPQHF	TGCGCCAGCAGTCAAAATACAGGGGGTCTTTGGGCTTGTAGCAATCAGCCCCAGCATTTT
TRBV18	TRBD1	TRBJ2-7	.	CASSPPGQGSFGEQYF	TGTGCCAGCTCACCACCGGGACAGGGCTCTTTTGGCGAGCAGTACTTC
TRBV5-1	TRBD2	TRBJ2-3	.	CASRTGGGGPSTDTQYF	TGCGCCAGCAGAACGGGGGGGGGCGGGCCTAGCACAGATACGCAGTATTTT
TRBV7-9	TRBD1	TRBJ1-4	once	CASSPPRQGATNEKLFF	TGTGCCAGCAGCCCCCCTCGACAGGGCGCAACTAATGAAAAACTGTTTTTT
TRBV19	.	TRBJ1-5	.	CASSIWTGGLSNQPQHF	TGTGCCAGTAGTATTTGGACGGGGGGTCTGAGCAATCAGCCCCAGCATTTT
TRBV18	.	TRBJ2-7	.	CASSPDSSYEQYF	TGTGCCAGCTCACCGGACAGCTCCTACGAGCAGTACTTC
TRBV5-5	.	TRBJ1-2	few	CASSPGGGTNYGYTF	TGTGCCAGCAGCCCCGGTGGGGGCACTAACTATGGCTACACCTTC
TRBV24-1	.	TRBJ1-5	.	CATVYVGYSNQPQHF	TGTGCCACCGTTTACGTGGGCTATAGCAATCAGCCCCAGCATTTT
TRBV7-9	.	TRBJ2-7	.	CASSLGIAYEQYF	TGTGCCAGCAGCTTAGGCATAGCCTACGAGCAGTACTTC
TRBV3-1/TRBV3-2	TRBD1	TRBJ1-1	.	CASSQEWTGSAFF	TGTGCCAGCAGCCAAGAATGGACAGGCTCAGCTTTCTTT
TRBV12-3/TRBV12-4	TRBD1	TRBJ2-1	.	CASRWTGDNEQFF	TGTGCCAGCAGGTGGACAGGGGACAATGAGCAGTTCTTC
TRBV5-8	TRBD1	TRBJ1-1	few	CASSWAGTGVRTEAFF	TGTGCCAGCAGCTGGGCCGGGACAGGGGTTCGTACTGAAGCTTTCTTT
TRBV5-4	.	TRBJ2-7	.	CASSLADYDSEQYF	TGTGCCAGCAGCTTGGCAGACTACGATTCCGAGCAGTACTTC
TRBV11-2	.	TRBJ1-3	.	CASSLAGGTLRNTIYF	TGTGCCAGCAGCTTAGCCGGGGGGACATTACGGAACACCATATATTTT
TRBV5-1	.	TRBJ1-6	.	CASSRDFGNSPLHF	TGCGCCAGCAGTAGGGACTTCGGTAATTCACCCCTCCACTTT
TRBV5-1	.	TRBJ1-1	.	CASSLAIAGSTEAFF	TGCGCCAGCAGCTTGGCCATCGCAGGGAGCACTGAAGCTTTCTTT
TRBV18	.	TRBJ1-1	.	CASSGGPTEAFF	TGTGCCAGCTCAGGGGGTCCCACTGAAGCTTTCTTT
TRBV5-6	.	TRBJ2-7	.	CASSSGTAVFVQYF	TGTGCCAGCAGTTCCGGGACGGCGGTCTTTGTGCAGTACTTC
TRBV18	TRBD1	TRBJ1-6	few	CASSRGTDDNSPLHF	TGTGCCAGCTCACGGGGGACAGATGATAATTCACCCCTCCACTTT
TRBV27	TRBD1	TRBJ2-4	.	CASGPGQGIAKNIQYF	TGTGCCAGTGGCCCGGGACAGGGTATAGCCAAAAACATTCAGTACTTC
TRBV4-1	TRBD2	TRBJ2-7	.	CASSQDVSGGAREQYF	TGCGCCAGCAGCCAAGATGTTAGCGGGGGGGCCCGGGAGCAGTACTTC
TRBV3-1/TRBV3-2	.	TRBJ1-1	once	CASSPQTANTEAFF	TGTGCCAGCAGCCCCCAGACAGCGAACACTGAAGCTTTCTTT
TRBV23-1	.	TRBJ1-5	.	CASSQRLAGPLLAQHF	TGCGCCAGCAGTCAACGGCTGGCGGGGCCGTTACTGGCCCAGCATTTT
TRBV3-1/TRBV3-2	.	TRBJ2-5	once	CASRVGGPLETQYF	TGTGCCAGCAGGGTCGGAGGGCCATTAGAGACCCAGTACTTC
TRBV9	TRBD2	TRBJ2-1	few	CASSVVGTSYNEQFF	TGTGCCAGCAGCGTAGTCGGGACTAGTTACAATGAGCAGTTCTTC
TRBV19	.	TRBJ1-5	few	CASVRVGGGGQPQHF	TGTGCCAGTGTACGTGTCGGAGGAGGAGGTCAGCCCCAGCATTTT
TRBV7-2	TRBD2	TRBJ2-1	once	CASSLGLLAGANNEQFF	TGTGCCAGCAGCTTAGGGCTTCTAGCGGGGGCCAACAATGAGCAGTTCTTC
TRBV7-9	.	TRBJ2-1	.	CASSLETENEQFF	TGTGCCAGCAGCCTAGAGACTGAAAATGAGCAGTTCTTC
TRBV30	.	TRBJ2-1	.	CAFPARTGQFGYEQFF	TGTGCCTTCCCTGCCAGGACTGGACAATTCGGGTATGAGCAGTTCTTC
TRBV18	.	TRBJ2-5	.	CASSPSSRGGETQYF	TGTGCCAGCTCACCATCATCTAGGGGTGGAGAGACCCAGTACTTC
TRBV5-1	.	TRBJ2-3	.	CASSFEGDTQYF	TGCGCCAGCAGCTTCGAGGGGGATACGCAGTATTTT
TRBV30	.	TRBJ1-4	few	CAWSPRVGRDEKLFF	TGTGCCTGGAGTCCCCGGGTGGGGAGGGATGAAAAACTGTTTTTT